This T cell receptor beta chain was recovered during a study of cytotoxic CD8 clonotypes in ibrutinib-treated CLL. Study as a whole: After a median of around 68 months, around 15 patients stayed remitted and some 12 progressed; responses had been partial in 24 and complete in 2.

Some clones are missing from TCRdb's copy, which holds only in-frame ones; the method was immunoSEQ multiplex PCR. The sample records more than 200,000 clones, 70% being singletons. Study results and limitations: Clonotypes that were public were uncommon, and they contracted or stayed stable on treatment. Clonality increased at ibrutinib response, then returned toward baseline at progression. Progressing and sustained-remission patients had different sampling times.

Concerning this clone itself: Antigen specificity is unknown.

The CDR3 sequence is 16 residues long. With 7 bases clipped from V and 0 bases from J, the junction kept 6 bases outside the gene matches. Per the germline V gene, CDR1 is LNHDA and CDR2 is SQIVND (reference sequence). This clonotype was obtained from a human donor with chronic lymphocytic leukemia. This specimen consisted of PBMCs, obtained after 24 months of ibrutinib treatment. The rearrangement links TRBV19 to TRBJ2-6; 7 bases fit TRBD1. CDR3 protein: CASNLQGYSGANVLTF. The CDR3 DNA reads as TGTGCCAGTAACCTACAGGGGTACTCTGGGGCCAACGTCCTGACTTTC.